This TCR beta chain derives from a study of blood T cell repertoires in COVID-19 (dated by TCRdb to the early 2020s). For the wider study: Samples covering the acute and convalescent phases of COVID-19 were provided by collaborators in the United States, Italy and Spain. Where available, HLA class I and class II types were taken from metadata supplied by the sample provider and were not determined by assay-based typing. Deeply sampled blood TCRbeta repertoires from subjects exposed to, actively infected with, or recovered from COVID-19 were included in the dataset. Samples came from the ongoing ImmuneRACE study (first 160 participants) plus 1,254 subjects from 6 global collaborators. A freely available public database, intended as a resource for researchers studying the immune response to SARS-CoV-2, is where the repertoires were released. Sample metadata almost always included a de-identified subject ID, COVID-19 status, age in years and sex. The material from the prospective study consisted of cDNA or gDNA derived from T cells, B-cell-depleted T cells, or PBMCs. Findings and caveats that apply to the study as a whole: Clinical and demographic metadata were provided uncurated, with the amount varying by source and participant.

This clone was counted a few times. Its antigen specificity is not known. Base qualities are not at hand, and no much larger clone is one base apart. At one collaborating source in Seattle, patients were enrolled during active infection and were followed longitudinally through the course of disease. The collaborating institutions used their own protocols to collect whole blood in K2EDTA tubes. For TCRbeta analysis, collaborator samples were shipped as frozen whole blood, as isolated PBMCs, or as DNA extracted from either sample type. TCRbeta CDR3 regions were amplified from genomic DNA using the immunoSEQ Assay, a bias-controlled multiplex PCR. In the source study's methods: The number of nucleated cells in each sample was estimated from the amplification of reference gene primers within the assay. To quantify the absolute abundance of each unique TCRbeta CDR3 rearrangement, sequence reads were collapsed and filtered. For each sample, productive Simpson clonality was calculated by taking the square root of Simpson's diversity index across productive rearrangements. What TCRdb holds here is the immuneACCESS table cut down to in-frame rearrangements. Part of the clones is not present; checked against another copy, under half of the missing clones reflect an unresolved V gene, and the others are unexplained. That table gives V, J and clone size, and the DNA gave D and trimming. Within this sample are 210,000 or so clones, with more than 80% of them counted one time only. The ten largest clones take up 2% to 3% of the sample.

The junction carries 7 bases between V and J, which are trimmed by 0 bases and 1 base respectively. CDR1 is given as SGHNT and CDR2 as YYREEE, both from the germline V gene (reference sequence). The CDR3 runs 14 residues from the cysteine to the phenylalanine. Only CDR3 DNA remains: 42 bases, in frame from the first base. The sample comprised peripheral blood. The receptor chain draws on TRBV5-4 and TRBJ1-1, with an unclear D gene assignment. This receptor was obtained from a man aged 30 to 39 with COVID-19, enrolled during active disease. Here the CDR3 is given as CASSLATQNTEAFF. At the DNA level, the sequence is TGTGCCAGCAGCTTGGCGACACAGAACACTGAAGCTTTCTTT.